This T cell receptor (beta chain) was profiled in a study of cytomegalovirus exposure and HLA in healthy donors. The PCR employed 60 Vbeta primers together with 13 Jbeta primers. This table comes from immunoSEQ multiplex PCR, and its TCRdb copy is limited to in-frame clones, with some not included. The sample comprises 74,000 or so clones, over 65% of which are singletons, and around 3% rests with the top ten. The junction had 4 bases not matched to a gene; V was cut back by 1 base and J by 7 bases. Germline V CDR1 and CDR2: SGHRS, YFSETQ. CDR3 length equals 14 residues. What was sequenced was PBMCs. This clonotype originated in a man aged 50 to 60 in good health and CMV-seropositive. This chain uses TRBV5-1 with TRBJ2-1; 8 nucleotides match TRBD2. As DNA, the CDR3 is TGCGCCAGCAGCTTGCCACTAGCGGATAATGAGCAGTTCTTC. It encodes CASSLPLADNEQFF.